The text below deals with one T cell receptor (beta chain). The antigen remains unidentified. This entry belongs to a study of beta chain features in type 1 diabetes. Notes on the study in general: Highly expressing activated T cells could be over-counted with a cDNA template.

The whole isolated RNA underwent reverse transcription, so sequencing captured expressed TCRB transcripts. Generated by immunoSEQ multiplex PCR, the TCRdb table keeps only in-frame clones and is missing some. The data show under 450,000 clones, approximately 13% seen once. V gave up 1 base and J gave up 5 bases, with 12 bases separating them. The CDR3 runs to 14 residues. The germline CDR1 and CDR2 sequences are SGDLS and YYNGEE. The sequencing input was naive CD4+ T cells from blood. The chain recombines TRBV9 with TRBJ2-5; D not certain. The clonotype originates from a man younger than 40 in good health. The CDR3 loop is CASSVSVSGETQYF. As DNA, the CDR3 is TGTGCCAGCAGCGTATCAGTCTCTGGGGAGACCCAGTACTTC.